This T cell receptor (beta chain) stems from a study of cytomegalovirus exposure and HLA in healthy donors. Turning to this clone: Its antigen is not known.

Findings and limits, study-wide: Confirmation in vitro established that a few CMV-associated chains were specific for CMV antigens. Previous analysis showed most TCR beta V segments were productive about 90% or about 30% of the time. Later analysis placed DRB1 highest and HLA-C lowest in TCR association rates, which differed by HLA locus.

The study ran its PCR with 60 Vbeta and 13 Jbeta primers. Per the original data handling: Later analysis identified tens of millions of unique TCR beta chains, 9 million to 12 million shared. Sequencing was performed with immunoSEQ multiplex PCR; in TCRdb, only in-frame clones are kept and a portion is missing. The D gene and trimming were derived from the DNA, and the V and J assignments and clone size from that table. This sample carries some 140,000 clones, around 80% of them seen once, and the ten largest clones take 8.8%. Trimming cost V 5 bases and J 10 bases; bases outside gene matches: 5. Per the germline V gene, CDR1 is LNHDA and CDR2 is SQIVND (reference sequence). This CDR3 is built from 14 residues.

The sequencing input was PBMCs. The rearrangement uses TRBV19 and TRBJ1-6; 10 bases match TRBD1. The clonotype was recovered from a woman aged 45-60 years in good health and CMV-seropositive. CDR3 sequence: CASSLGQGESPLHF. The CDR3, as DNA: TGTGCCAGTAGTCTTGGACAGGGGGAATCACCCCTCCACTTT.